This passage covers 9 T cell receptor beta chains from one sample sequenced in a study of T-cell reconstitution after alpha-beta-depleted transplantation in children. The library targeted TCRbeta and was prepared with unique molecular identifiers. TCRdb processed the PCR reads anew with MiXCR; each CDR3 protein has one entry. The sample shows around 600,000 distinct CDR3 sequences, 20% to 25% of them seen only once. Sequenced material: PBMCs, mostly from graft donor cells, taken 360 days after TCRalphabeta/CD19-depleted stem cell transplant. The receptors were sampled from a boy younger than two who had a stem cell transplant for acute myeloid leukemia, so the T cells may come from the graft donor.

V and J are TRBV20-1 and TRBJ1-5; 10 bases agree with TRBD1. The CDR3 extends over 13 amino acids. Germline CDR1 is DFQATT and CDR2 is SNEGSKA (reference sequence). Trimming at V came to 5 bases and at J to 6 bases, leaving 4 bases not matched to a gene. The CDR3, as DNA: TGCAGTGCTTCCGGGACAGGGGTTCAGCCCCAGCATTTT. Translation gives CSASGTGVQPQHF.

This clonotype has a single count. The chain carries TRBV7-3 and TRBJ1-1, with a tentative D call TRBD1 (6 bases). Between the trimmed V and J ends, which lost 0 bases and 0 bases, there was a span of 8 bases. The germline V gene encodes CDR1 SGHTA and CDR2 FQGTGA. There are 15 residues in the CDR3. As DNA, the CDR3 is TGTGCCAGCAGCTTAACCCCAGGGGTGAACACTGAAGCTTTCTTT. This sequence encodes CASSLTPGVNTEAFF.

DNA of the CDR3: TGTGCCAGCAGTTCTGGGGGTGCCCTATATGAGCAGTTCTTC. This translates into CASSSGGALYEQFF. This rearrangement joins TRBV5-6 to TRBJ2-1; possibly TRBD1 or TRBD2 for D (5 bases each). Germline CDR1 reads SGHDT; CDR2 reads YYEEEE. Trimming removed 5 bases from V and 8 bases from J, with 17 bases in between. The CDR3 is made up of 14 amino acids.

The chain combines TRBV20-1 with TRBJ2-1; maybe TRBD1 (5 bases). V was shortened by 2 bases and J by 7 bases, with 21 bases between the two germline ends. CDR3 length: 16 amino acids. The V gene's germline CDR1 is DFQATT and CDR2 SNEGSKA (reference sequence). This chain's CDR3 is CSARNPTVSLGNEQFF. For the CDR3, the DNA is TGCAGTGCTAGAAATCCGACAGTCTCCTTGGGGAATGAGCAGTTCTTC.

This clonotype has ten or more counts. The rearrangement joins TRBV28 to TRBJ1-5; 7 bases align to TRBD1. The CDR3 runs 13 residues. CDR1 and CDR2 (germline): MDHEN, SYDVKM. Trimming cost V 9 bases and J 1 base; bases outside gene matches: 3. This CDR3 is CARVQGSNQPQHF. The CDR3 DNA sequence: TGTGCCAGGGTACAGGGGAGCAATCAGCCCCAGCATTTT.

V gene TRBV10-3 combines with J gene TRBJ2-3, with 10 bases identical to TRBD1. The CDR3 length is 15 residues. CDR1 is ENHRY, CDR2 SYGVKD, per germline. J was trimmed by 3 bases and V by 3 bases; bases with no gene match: 3. The CDR3 DNA reads as TGTGCCATCAGTGATAGGACAGGGGGTACAGATACGCAGTATTTT. It specifies CAISDRTGGTDTQYF.

The V and J genes are TRBV4-1 and TRBJ2-4, with 10 bases aligning to TRBD1. The V gene's germline CDR1 is MGHRA and CDR2 YSYEKL. V lost 1 base, J lost 4 bases, and 1 base stayed unmatched. The CDR3 has 15 amino acids. CDR3 sequence reads: CASSQVGQGKNIQYF. In DNA form, the CDR3 reads TGCGCCAGCAGCCAAGTGGGACAGGGGAAAAACATTCAGTACTTC.

There are a few counts of this clonotype. V and J are TRBV6-6 and TRBJ1-5; 9 bases fit TRBD1. Germline V CDR1 and CDR2: MNHNY, SVGAGI (reference sequence). The CDR3 loop spans 13 amino acids. Losses at the gene ends were 6 bases for V and 5 bases for J; bases not matched to a gene: 2. CDR3 loop: CASRQGAYQPQHF. CDR3 DNA sequence: TGTGCCAGCAGACAGGGGGCGTATCAGCCCCAGCATTTT.

The chain couples TRBV5-1 to TRBJ2-1; no clear D. Trimming pared 3 bases from V and 2 bases from J, leaving 24 bases between. Germline V gives CDR1 SGHRS, CDR2 YFSETQ. CDR3 length equals 19 residues. The CDR3 protein is CASSYTKALPPGTYNEQFF. CDR3 bases: TGCGCCAGCAGCTACACCAAAGCCCTCCCACCAGGCACCTACAATGAGCAGTTCTTC.